The 27 T cell receptor beta chains listed next were all sequenced from one sample in a study of CD8 T cells in Susac syndrome. A quantity of about 0.5 to 1 ug RNA underwent reverse transcription using random hexamers. TCRdb reprocessed the immunoSEQ multiplex PCR reads with MiXCR, giving one entry per CDR3 protein. The sample contains about 80,000 distinct CDR3 sequences, around 96% of which appear only once. The source material was CD8+ T cells from PBMCs. All receptors come from a human donor with Susac syndrome.

The chain combines TRBV6-2 or TRBV6-3 with TRBJ2-1, with 11 bases that match TRBD2. V lost 2 bases and J lost 5; bases outside the gene matches: 5. The germline V gene has CDR1 MNHEY and CDR2 SVGEGT. This CDR3 has 16 residues. In DNA, the CDR3 is TGTGCCAGCAGTTACGTACTAGCGGGGGACAACAATGAGCAGTTCTTC. Protein sequence: CASSYVLAGDNNEQFF.

The chain joins TRBV5-1 to TRBJ1-1; D ambiguous. The CDR3 runs to 15 residues. Trimming stripped 0 bases from V and 0 bases from J, with 9 bases between. Germline V gene sequence: CDR1 SGHRS, CDR2 YFSETQ. The CDR3 bases are TGCGCCAGCAGCTTGGGGCCAGCACTGAACACTGAAGCTTTCTTT. Its translation is CASSLGPALNTEAFF.

The chain links TRBV27 to TRBJ1-5; TRBD1 is a possible D gene (5 bases). The CDR3 loop spans 15 amino acids. V was clipped by 5 bases and J by 6 bases, with 17 bases between them. Germline CDR1 MNHEY, CDR2 SMNVEV (reference sequence). The CDR3 loop reads CASSPGGGFGQPQHF. The CDR3 DNA is TGTGCCAGCAGTCCCGGGGGGGGGTTCGGTCAGCCCCAGCATTTT.

The V gene is TRBV5-6, the J gene TRBJ2-5; 7 bases align to TRBD2. The CDR3 sequence is 13 residues long. V lost 7 bases, J lost 2 bases, and 5 bases stayed unmatched. Per germline, CDR1 SGHDT and CDR2 YYEEEE. In DNA form, the CDR3 reads TGTGCCAGCCAAAGCGGGATTCAAGAGACCCAGTACTTC. Its translation: CASQSGIQETQYF. The full variable domain, completed using reference TRBV5-6 and TRBJ2-5, is DAGVTQSPTHLIKTRGQQVTLRCSPKSGHDTVSWYQQALGQGPQFIFQYYEEEERQRGNFPDRFSGHQFPNYSSELNVNALLLGDSALYLCASQSGIQETQYFGPGTRLLVL.

The chain employs TRBV5-4 and TRBJ2-7; 9 positions agree with TRBD2. J lost 1 base, V lost 9 bases, and 17 bases had no gene match. The CDR3 totals 17 residues. In germline, CDR1 is SGHNT, CDR2 YYREEE (reference sequence). The CDR3 loop reads CATGPASGNKGSYEQYF. CDR3 in DNA: TGTGCCACCGGCCCAGCTAGCGGGAATAAAGGATCCTACGAGCAGTACTTC.

This clonotype was seen just once. The J gene is TRBJ2-7, the V gene TRBV20-1; TRBD2 matches 7 bases. Trimming cost V 4 bases and J 3 bases; bases outside gene matches: 3. The germline CDR1 and CDR2 sequences are DFQATT and SNEGSKA (reference sequence). The CDR3 spans 12 residues. CDR3 protein: CSANQRDYEQYF. The DNA of the CDR3 is TGCAGTGCTAATCAGCGGGACTACGAGCAGTACTTC.

As DNA, the CDR3 is TGTGCCAGCAGCGCTCACTGGGGGGGGGATCAGCCCCAGCATTTT. Its protein is CASSAHWGGDQPQHF. The chain uses TRBV9 and TRBJ1-5; D perhaps matches TRBD1 (5 bases). In germline, CDR1 is SGDLS, CDR2 YYNGEE. CDR3 length: 15 amino acids. Trimming stripped 3 bases from V and 5 bases from J, with 15 bases between. Full variable domain (remainder filled in from reference TRBV9 and TRBJ1-5): DSGVTQTPKHLITATGQRVTLRCSPRSGDLSVYWYQQSLDQGLQFLIQYYNGEERAKGNILERFSAQQFPDLHSELNLSSLELGDSALYFCASSAHWGGDQPQHFGDGTRLSIL.

J is TRBJ2-7 and V is TRBV6-5; D is possibly TRBD1 (5 bases). Germline V gene data show CDR1 as MNHEY and CDR2 as SVGAGI. Trimming left V 9 bases short and J 2 bases short, with 17 bases between. This CDR3 is 14 amino acids long. CDR3 sequence: CASSLVAGPYEQYV. CDR3 nucleotides: TGTGCCAGTAGCCTAGTGGCAGGGCCCTACGAGCAGTACGTC.

The V and J genes are TRBV7-9 and TRBJ1-2, with TRBD1 matching over 8 bases. Germline-derived CDR1 and CDR2 are SEHNR and FQNEAQ (reference sequence). The CDR3 has 16 residues. With 2 bases clipped from V and 4 bases from J, the junction kept 9 bases outside the gene matches. CDR3 nucleotides: TGTGCCAGCAGCTTAATCGGGGACAGGAACCTCTATGGCTACACCTTC. Its protein product is CASSLIGDRNLYGYTF.

Here the CDR3 reads CSVRFTTDQETQYF. CDR3 bases: TGCAGCGTTCGGTTCACCACTGACCAAGAGACCCAGTACTTC. The chain carries TRBV29-1 and TRBJ2-5; D uncertain. Germline values: CDR1 SQVTM, CDR2 ANQGSEA. V was trimmed by 5 bases and J by 0 bases, leaving 13 bases between them. The CDR3 contains 14 residues.

The V and J genes are TRBV7-6 and TRBJ2-1, with 8 nucleotides matching TRBD2. V lost 0 bases and J lost 7; bases outside the gene matches: 5. The CDR3 covers 15 residues. Germline V gene sequence: CDR1 SGHVS, CDR2 FNYEAQ. The CDR3 sequence is CASSLASGGLNEQFF. CDR3 in DNA: TGTGCCAGCAGCTTAGCCTCGGGAGGGCTTAATGAGCAGTTCTTC.

The gene calls are TRBV4-2 and TRBJ2-7, with D unresolved. The V end lost 3 bases, the J end lost 0 bases, and 6 bases lay between the germline ends. The CDR3 contains 13 residues. Germline loops: CDR1 LGHNA, CDR2 YNFKEQ. The CDR3 nucleotides read TGTGCCAGCAGCCAGGGCCTCTCCTACGAGCAGTACTTC. Translation gives CASSQGLSYEQYF.

This clonotype was seen a handful of times. The CDR3 protein is CASSVVGSSTDTQYF. In nucleotides, the CDR3 is TGTGCCAGCAGCGTAGTTGGCAGTAGCACAGATACGCAGTATTTT. The J gene is TRBJ2-3, the V gene TRBV9; no clear D. V was shortened by 0 bases and J by 0 bases, with 8 bases between the two germline ends. This CDR3 contains 15 residues. CDR1 is SGDLS and CDR2 is YYNGEE in the germline V gene.

CDR3 DNA: TGTGCCACCAGTGATTTGGGGGACACGGAAGAGACCCAGTACTTC. Residues: CATSDLGDTEETQYF. The chain links TRBV24-1 to TRBJ2-5, with D possibly being TRBD1 (6 bases). Germline CDR1 and CDR2: KGHDR and SFDVKD. This CDR3 has 15 amino acids. Between the trimmed V and J ends, which lost 0 bases and 3 bases, there was a span of 10 bases.

This CDR3 reads CASSQEGDRGGTGELFF. The CDR3 region has the DNA TGCGCCAGCAGCCAAGAGGGAGACAGGGGAGGCACCGGGGAGCTGTTTTTT. This chain uses TRBV4-3 with TRBJ2-2, with 8 bases aligning to TRBD1. V shed 0 bases, J shed 4 bases, and the junction held 7 bases outside the gene matches. The CDR3 extends over 17 amino acids. Germline loops: CDR1 LGHNA, CDR2 YSLEER.

The chain is built from TRBV29-1 and TRBJ2-2; 10 bases agree with TRBD2. CDR1 is SQVTM and CDR2 is ANQGSEA in the germline V gene. Losses at the gene ends were 6 bases for V and 6 bases for J; bases not matched to a gene: 7. The CDR3 is made up of 14 amino acids. The CDR3 coding sequence is TGCAGCGTCCCCGGGACTAGCGATTCCGGGGAGCTGTTTTTT. Its translation: CSVPGTSDSGELFF.

This chain joins TRBV30 and TRBJ2-3; D unresolved. CDR3 size: 13 residues. The germline gives CDR1 GTSNPN, CDR2 SVGIG (reference sequence). With 0 bases removed from V and 2 bases from J, the gap between germline ends came to 6 bases. CDR3 in DNA: TGTGCCTGGAGTGTTACTCTCACAGATACGCAGTATTTT. This encodes CAWSVTLTDTQYF.

The rearrangement joins TRBV20-1 to TRBJ2-7; D is possibly TRBD1 (6 bases). The germline gives CDR1 DFQATT, CDR2 SNEGSKA (reference sequence). V was cut by 6 bases and J by 3 bases, with 18 bases left in between. The CDR3 consists of 14 residues. The CDR3 region is CSAADWGHYYEQYV. DNA of the CDR3: TGCAGTGCCGCGGATTGGGGACACTACTACGAGCAGTACGTC.

There are a few counts of this clonotype. The CDR3 DNA is TGTGCCAGCAGCCCTGGGGGAGGACAGCCCCAGCATTTT. As protein: CASSPGGGQPQHF. The chain links TRBV7-9 to TRBJ1-5, with D perhaps matching TRBD1 (5 bases). V lost 5 bases to trimming and J lost 7 bases, with 12 bases between them. Germline V gene lookup returns CDR1 SEHNR and CDR2 FQNEAQ (reference sequence). This CDR3 has 13 residues.

The chain combines TRBV7-9 with TRBJ2-3, with D possibly being TRBD1 (5 bases). Trimming left V 5 bases short and J 2 bases short, with 11 bases between. Germline CDR1 is SEHNR and CDR2 is FQNEAQ (reference sequence). The CDR3 length is 14 residues. CDR3 amino acids: CASSPPGHTDTQYF. The CDR3 nucleotides are TGTGCCAGCAGCCCCCCAGGACACACAGATACGCAGTATTTT.

V is TRBV4-3 and J is TRBJ1-1; a possible D gene is TRBD1 (5 bases). Germline V gives CDR1 LGHNA, CDR2 YSLEER. The CDR3 loop spans 16 amino acids. Trimming left V 1 base short and J 3 bases short, with 15 bases between. The CDR3 DNA reads TGCGCCAGCAGCCAAGGCCCGTCGGGGGGGGACACTGAAGCTTTCTTT. Protein: CASSQGPSGGDTEAFF.

The chain couples TRBV4-2 to TRBJ2-2; D is uncertain. Germline V gene data show CDR1 as LGHNA and CDR2 as YNFKEQ. This CDR3 has 12 amino acids. Trimming cost V 0 bases and J 6 bases, with 2 bases left between them. The CDR3: CASSQDSGELFF. CDR3 DNA sequence: TGTGCCAGCAGCCAAGATTCCGGGGAGCTGTTTTTT.

This sequence joins TRBV5-1 and TRBJ2-4; the match to TRBD2 covers 9 bases. Germline loops: CDR1 SGHRS, CDR2 YFSETQ. The CDR3 contains 13 residues. Trimming at V came to 0 bases and at J to 9 bases, leaving 1 base not matched to a gene. CDR3 nucleotide sequence: TGCGCCAGCAGCTTGGGACTAGCGGCCATTCAGTACTTC. Translation gives CASSLGLAAIQYF.

For the CDR3, the DNA is TGTGCCAGCAGCTCACCGACAGGGATGATAAACGAGCAGTACTTC. This encodes CASSSPTGMINEQYF. V is TRBV7-9 and J is TRBJ2-7; 7 bases are shared with TRBD1. The germline V gene encodes CDR1 SEHNR and CDR2 FQNEAQ (reference sequence). V dropped 4 bases and J dropped 5; count of bases not matched to a gene: 11. CDR3 length: 15 amino acids.

This clonotype was seen just once. The chain recombines TRBV13 with TRBJ2-2; no clear D gene. The CDR3 spans 12 residues. V shed 3 bases and J shed 7 bases, with 6 bases lying between them. Germline-derived CDR1 and CDR2 are PRHDT and FYEKMQ (reference sequence). In nucleotides, the CDR3 is TGTGCCAGCAGCTTTAGTGGCGGGGAGCTGTTTTTT. This encodes CASSFSGGELFF.

This clonotype was seen a single time. The chain uses TRBV6-2 or TRBV6-3 and TRBJ2-3; 11 bases are a match to TRBD1. This CDR3 spans 16 amino acids. The V segment lost 6 bases and the J segment 3 bases; nucleotides outside the gene matches: 8. Germline assignment: CDR1 MNHEY and CDR2 SVGEGT. The CDR3 nucleotides read TGTGCCAGCAGCCCCAGGACAGGGGGCAGAACAGATACGCAGTATTTT. Protein: CASSPRTGGRTDTQYF.

For the CDR3, the DNA is TGTGCCAGCAGCCAAGCAGCTTACAATGAGCAGTTCTTC. It codes for CASSQAAYNEQFF. The V and J genes are TRBV14 and TRBJ2-1; unclear D gene. This CDR3 has 13 residues. Between the trimmed V and J ends, which lost 1 base and 4 bases, there was a span of 5 bases. CDR1 and CDR2 from the germline V gene are SGHDN and FVKESK. The full variable domain, in which reference TRBV14 and TRBJ2-1 provide the parts outside the CDR3, is EAGVTQFPSHSVIEKGQTVTLRCDPISGHDNLYWYRRVMGKEIKFLLHFVKESKQDESGMPNNRFLAERTGGTYSTLKVQPAELEDSGVYFCASSQAAYNEQFFGPGTRLTVL.